The present TCR beta chain was sequenced within a study of T cells in Graves' hyperthyroidism and ophthalmopathy. Study outcomes and limitations: Ophthalmopathy and stable hyperthyroidism were told apart by a 13 V-J model. Expanded thyroid clonotypes (above 0.001) were mostly also found in blood.

Amplified TCR beta CDR3 regions came from RNA transcripts. The HTBI primer set was used in a first-round RT-PCR of the TCR CDR3. One entry per CDR3 protein results from TCRdb running MiXCR on the multiplex PCR reads. Counted here are roughly 580,000 distinct CDR3 sequences, approximately 14% occurring once; the ten biggest clones make up 4.5% to 6%. The study enrolled patients aged 18 to 65 with newly diagnosed hyperthyroidism of under 2 months' duration. From more than 9.5 ml of fresh peripheral blood, PBMCs were isolated. Germline V CDR1 and CDR2: MNHEY, SVGEGT. V was clipped by 2 bases and J by 8 bases, with 16 bases between them. The CDR3 is made up of 15 amino acids. This clonotype was counted many times. Its antigen is as yet unknown.

This TCR came from a woman aged 25 to 39 with Graves' hyperthyroidism that later progressed to Graves' ophthalmopathy. The sample consisted of blood. This chain uses TRBV6-2 or TRBV6-3 with TRBJ2-1; D might be TRBD2 (6 bases). The CDR3 nucleotides are TGTGCCAGCAGTTACGTGGTCGGGAGTGGGGATGAGCAGTTCTTC. It yields the protein CASSYVVGSGDEQFF.